This TCR beta chain was sequenced during a study of vaccination effects on CD4 cells after COVID-19. Study in general: Two-dose vaccination with either BNT162b2 or mRNA-1273 was given to the participants.

ViraFEST expansion of antigen-specific CD4+ T cells with viral peptide pools preceded sequencing. Cultured cells yielded isolated CD4+ T cells after 10 days. The person had PCR-confirmed SARS-CoV-2 infection between March and December 2020. Measured with immunoSEQ multiplex PCR; TCRdb has only the in-frame clones, and not every one. The sample includes approximately 40,000 clones, 73% of them seen just once. V gave up 4 bases and J gave up 6 bases, with 13 bases separating them. Per the germline V gene, CDR1 is SGHTS and CDR2 is YDEGEE. CDR3 length equals 13 residues. Note on this clone: What it binds is not known.

This sequence originates from a human donor who had a prior SARS-CoV-2 infection. The rearrangement links TRBV5-8 to TRBJ1-1; D remains ambiguous. The material was CD4+ T cells from PBMCs cultured with a peptide pool, obtained before COVID-19 vaccination. CDR3 region: CASSMQRKAEAFF. For the CDR3, the DNA is TGTGCCAGCAGCATGCAGCGTAAAGCTGAAGCTTTCTTT.